This T cell receptor (beta chain) was captured by sequencing in a study of T cells in Graves' hyperthyroidism and ophthalmopathy. Study at large: Peripheral blood was collected at initial diagnosis, before any treatment.

With respect to this clonotype: No antigen is known for it.

This CDR3 has 15 amino acids. The V end lost 5 bases, the J end lost 1 base, and 17 bases lay between the germline ends. From germline, CDR1 is SQVTM and CDR2 ANQGSEA. Graves' hyperthyroidism showing no ophthalmopathy progression within 18 months was considered stable. Based on clinical symptoms, serum thyroxine and TRAb, thyroid ultrasound and orbital computed tomography, diagnoses were reached. It was RNA transcripts that yielded the amplified TCR beta CDR3 regions. Researchers ran a first-round RT-PCR on the TCR CDR3 using the HTBI primer set. MiXCR was run by TCRdb on the multiplex PCR reads, yielding one entry per CDR3 protein. There are around 110,000 distinct CDR3 sequences in the sample; roughly 15% occur only once, and under 45% lies in the top ten. Overall study findings and caveats: Most thyroid clonotypes that were expanded above 0.001 also turned up in blood.

The sequence was obtained from a woman aged 50 to 60 with Graves' hyperthyroidism. Sequencing used blood. The rearrangement joins TRBV29-1 to TRBJ1-1; D is unresolved. CDR3 sequence reads: CSVSMVGRPNTEAFF. The CDR3 DNA is TGCAGCGTTTCTATGGTTGGCAGACCGAACACTGAAGCTTTCTTT.